Below are 24 T cell receptor beta chains sequenced from a single sample in a study of T-cell reconstitution after alpha-beta-depleted transplantation in children. TCRbeta library construction was performed incorporating unique molecular identifiers. Each CDR3 protein gets one entry after TCRdb re-called the PCR reads with MiXCR. The sample has 250,000 or so distinct CDR3 sequences; approximately 8% are singletons. The sequencing used PBMCs, mostly from graft donor cells, collected 180 days after TCRalphabeta/CD19-depleted stem cell transplant. These TCRs come from a male patient aged 10 to 17 who had a stem cell transplant for acute lymphoblastic leukemia, so the T cells may come from the graft donor.

This clonotype was picked up many times. V gene TRBV4-3 combines with J gene TRBJ1-1; 7 positions match TRBD1. V lost 1 base, J lost 9 bases, and 5 bases stayed unmatched. Germline V gives CDR1 LGHNA, CDR2 YSLEER. The CDR3 sequence is 13 residues long. The CDR3 is CASSQGQGEKAFF. CDR3 bases: TGCGCCAGCAGCCAAGGACAGGGAGAAAAAGCTTTCTTT.

This clonotype was picked up many times. The chain uses TRBV27 and TRBJ2-3, with D perhaps matching TRBD1 (6 bases). V was pared by 2 bases and J by 0 bases, with 9 bases between. The CDR3 spans 15 residues. Germline V gene sequence: CDR1 MNHEY, CDR2 SMNVEV (reference sequence). CDR3: CASSLQGSSTDTQYF. In nucleotides, the CDR3 is TGTGCCAGCAGTTTACAGGGGTCTAGCACAGATACGCAGTATTTT.

This clonotype has at least ten counts. The V call is TRBV29-1, the J call TRBJ1-2; D possibly corresponds to TRBD1 (6 bases). The CDR3 spans 11 residues. V dropped 7 bases and J dropped 3 bases, with 9 bases sitting between them. Germline values: CDR1 SQVTM, CDR2 ANQGSEA. This CDR3 reads CSAGDHYGYTF. CDR3 bases: TGCAGCGCAGGGGACCACTATGGCTACACCTTC.

This clonotype was observed a few times. V and J are TRBV20-1 and TRBJ2-1, with 7 bases lining up with TRBD1. The J segment lost 1 base and the V segment lost 0 bases, leaving 15 bases of the junction unmatched. Germline CDR1 DFQATT, CDR2 SNEGSKA (reference sequence). This CDR3 spans 19 amino acids. The CDR3 nucleotides read TGCAGTGCTAGAGATCTGGCATTCCCGACAGGGCGATCCTACAATGAGCAGTTCTTC. Its translation is CSARDLAFPTGRSYNEQFF.

Many counts were recorded for this clonotype. The V gene is TRBV27, the J gene TRBJ2-1; TRBD2 matches 11 bases. The germline CDR1 and CDR2 sequences are MNHEY and SMNVEV (reference sequence). V lost 6 bases and J lost 4; bases outside the gene matches: 8. This CDR3 is 16 amino acids long. CDR3 bases: TGTGCCAGCAGACCACGGACTAGCGGGCATTACAATGAGCAGTTCTTC. It encodes CASRPRTSGHYNEQFF.

The J gene is TRBJ2-1, the V gene TRBV7-2; a weak D match, TRBD2 (5 bases). In germline, CDR1 is SGHTA, CDR2 FQGNSA. CDR3 length: 15 residues. Trimming left V 1 base short and J 9 bases short, with 16 bases between. The CDR3 here is CASSLGSAGPGEQFF. The CDR3 nucleotides read TGTGCCAGCAGCTTAGGTTCGGCGGGCCCAGGTGAGCAGTTCTTC.

This clonotype was counted many times. The rearrangement links TRBV10-3 to TRBJ1-1; no clear D gene. The CDR3 extends over 15 amino acids. The germline gives CDR1 ENHRY, CDR2 SYGVKD. V lost 6 bases to trimming and J lost 0 bases, with 14 bases between them. CDR3 in DNA: TGTGCCATCAGAAGAACGGACGGCTTGAACACTGAAGCTTTCTTT. Its protein is CAIRRTDGLNTEAFF.

This clonotype was counted a few times. The chain recombines TRBV7-6 with TRBJ2-2, with TRBD2 identical over 8 bases. The J segment lost 6 bases and the V segment lost 1 base, leaving 7 bases of the junction unmatched. This CDR3 is built from 16 residues. Looked up from germline, CDR1 is SGHVS and CDR2 is FNYEAQ. The CDR3 protein is CASSLDTSGGAGELFF. The CDR3 bases are TGTGCCAGCAGCTTAGATACTAGCGGTGGGGCCGGGGAGCTGTTTTTT.

The rearrangement uses TRBV9 and TRBJ1-2; D is unresolved. Deletions cut 0 bases from V and 1 base from J, with 13 bases between. Germline V lookup: CDR1 SGDLS, CDR2 YYNGEE. This CDR3 region has 16 residues. CDR3 sequence (DNA): TGTGCCAGCAGCGTAGGGTCGCCAGGCCTTAACTATGGCTACACCTTC. Translation: CASSVGSPGLNYGYTF.

This clonotype was detected ten times or more. V is TRBV20-1 and J is TRBJ1-1; 7 bases are a match to TRBD1. The CDR3 runs to 14 residues. Per the germline V gene, CDR1 is DFQATT and CDR2 is SNEGSKA (reference sequence). Unmatched junction bases numbered 14, after V lost 6 bases and J lost 7 bases. The CDR3 reads CSAPGIWGDSEAFF. The CDR3 DNA follows: TGCAGTGCGCCCGGTATCTGGGGGGACAGTGAAGCTTTCTTT.

This clonotype has at least ten counts. The rearrangement joins TRBV12-3 or TRBV12-4 to TRBJ1-5, with 8 bases fitting TRBD1. Unmatched junction bases numbered 10, after V lost 6 bases and J lost 6 bases. The CDR3 runs 15 residues. The CDR3 sequence is CASRGAGGLGQPQHF. The CDR3 DNA follows: TGTGCCAGCAGAGGGGCAGGGGGCCTCGGTCAGCCCCAGCATTTT.

This clonotype was observed at least ten times. This chain uses TRBV20-1 with TRBJ1-2, with D perhaps TRBD1 (5 bases). Trimming pared 4 bases from V and 2 bases from J, leaving 8 bases between. In germline, CDR1 is DFQATT, CDR2 SNEGSKA (reference sequence). The CDR3 length is 12 residues. The CDR3 loop is CSATGRNYGYTF. The CDR3 DNA is TGCAGTGCTACAGGGCGAAACTATGGCTACACCTTC.

The sample holds many counts of this clonotype. The chain carries TRBV12-3 or TRBV12-4 and TRBJ2-1; D unresolved. The CDR3 runs 11 residues. The V end lost 3 bases, the J end lost 15 bases, and 12 bases lay between the germline ends. The CDR3 DNA sequence: TGTGCCAGCAGTTTTAGAGGAGAGTGGTTCTTC. This codes for CASSFRGEWFF.

This chain links TRBV7-9 with TRBJ2-1; TRBD2 matches 16 bases. The CDR3 extends over 14 amino acids. V shed 5 bases and J 12 bases; nucleotides not matched to a gene: 4. Germline V gene sequence: CDR1 SEHNR, CDR2 FQNEAQ (reference sequence). The CDR3 is CASSLGLAGGGQFF. CDR3 coding DNA: TGTGCCAGCAGCCTGGGACTAGCGGGGGGGGGGCAGTTCTTC.

This clonotype was seen ten or more times. V usage is TRBV9 and J usage is TRBJ2-3, with TRBD2 matching over 10 bases. V shed 0 bases, J shed 3 bases, and the junction held 10 bases outside the gene matches. This CDR3 is 18 amino acids long. CDR1 and CDR2 from the germline V gene are SGDLS and YYNGEE. CDR3 sequence (DNA): TGTGCCAGCAGCGTAGCGGCCCATAGCGGGGGGAAAACAGATACGCAGTATTTT. Translating it yields CASSVAAHSGGKTDTQYF.

This clonotype was recorded many times. The chain recombines TRBV20-1 with TRBJ2-7; D unresolved. The CDR3 spans 11 residues. Germline V CDR1 and CDR2: DFQATT, SNEGSKA (reference sequence). Trimming left V 0 bases short and J 5 bases short, with 5 bases between. CDR3 protein: CSARDGDEQYF. DNA for the CDR3: TGCAGTGCTAGAGATGGGGACGAGCAGTACTTC.

This clonotype was observed at least ten times. DNA for the CDR3: TGTGCCAGCAGTGACAGATCCAATCAGCCCCAGCATTTT. This codes for CASSDRSNQPQHF. The chain combines TRBV2 with TRBJ1-5; the D is unclear. CDR1 SNHLY and CDR2 FYNNEI come from the germline V gene. V lost 3 bases and J 3 bases, leaving 6 bases between the germline ends. CDR3 length: 13 residues.

This clonotype was recorded at least ten times. V and J are TRBV20-1 and TRBJ2-1; D may match TRBD1 or TRBD2 (5 bases each). Germline V gives CDR1 DFQATT, CDR2 SNEGSKA (reference sequence). Trimming took 3 bases from V and 12 from J, leaving 18 bases between them. The CDR3 sequence is 13 residues long. The CDR3 sequence is CSARSGTKNAQFF. The CDR3 nucleotides are TGCAGTGCTAGGTCCGGGACCAAAAACGCGCAGTTCTTC.

In its sample, this clonotype was seen many times. The chain combines TRBV11-2 with TRBJ2-6; TRBD2 might be the D (5 bases). There are 19 residues in the CDR3. V was trimmed by 6 bases and J by 0 bases, leaving 21 bases between them. CDR1 is SGHAT and CDR2 is FQNNGV in the germline V gene. The chain's CDR3 is CASSFPEGKVLSGANVLTF. In nucleotides, the CDR3 is TGTGCCAGCAGTTTCCCAGAGGGAAAGGTCCTCTCTGGGGCCAACGTCCTGACTTTC.

This clonotype was picked up many times. This chain connects TRBV6-2 or TRBV6-3 to TRBJ2-5, with D possibly TRBD1 on 6 matching bases. The CDR3 loop spans 14 amino acids. CDR1 and CDR2 (germline): MNHEY, SVGEGT. Trimming left V 6 bases short and J 5 bases short, with 16 bases between. CDR3 nucleotide sequence: TGTGCCAGCAGCCAAAACTCAGGGGCGGAGACCCAGTACTTC. Its translation is CASSQNSGAETQYF.

This clonotype came up many times. The gene calls are TRBV5-6 and TRBJ2-4; unclear D gene. Trimming took off 0 bases at V and 1 base at J, with 8 bases between the two ends. Per germline, CDR1 SGHDT and CDR2 YYEEEE. This CDR3 is built from 15 residues. The CDR3 loop is CASSLGPWAKNIQYF. The CDR3 DNA is TGTGCCAGCAGCTTGGGTCCTTGGGCCAAAAACATTCAGTACTTC.

This clonotype was detected ten times or more. J is TRBJ2-1 and V is TRBV10-3; D uncertain. The V end lost 2 bases, the J end lost 7 bases, and 3 bases lay between the germline ends. The germline CDR1 and CDR2 sequences are ENHRY and SYGVKD. This CDR3 is 11 amino acids long. The CDR3 region is CAISEVNEQFF. CDR3 nucleotides: TGTGCCATCAGTGAGGTTAATGAGCAGTTCTTC.

This clonotype was counted at least ten times. The V and J genes are TRBV20-1 and TRBJ2-4; the D gene is possibly TRBD1 (5 bases). Germline CDR1 and CDR2: DFQATT and SNEGSKA (reference sequence). CDR3 length: 16 amino acids. V was trimmed by 3 bases and J by 0 bases, leaving 15 bases between them. This CDR3 reads CSASGSREQAKNIQYF. The CDR3 nucleotides are TGCAGTGCTAGCGGGTCCAGGGAACAAGCCAAAAACATTCAGTACTTC.

This clonotype showed up many times. The gene calls are TRBV3-1 and TRBJ1-2, with TRBD1 as a possible D gene (5 bases). The CDR3 is 13 residues long. Deletions cut 7 bases from V and 8 bases from J, with 17 bases between. The V gene's germline CDR1 is LGHDT and CDR2 YNNKEL (reference sequence). The CDR3 here is CASTDRGEYGYTF. In DNA, the CDR3 is TGTGCCAGCACCGACCGAGGGGAGTACGGCTACACCTTC.